One TCR beta chain is described in this entry. Which antigen it targets is not known. Within one base of it there is no much larger clone, and no base qualities were kept. The sample originates from a study of blood T cells in healthy people across ages (dated by TCRdb to about 2015). Turning to the overall study: In model experiments, template switching captured about one uniquely barcoded TCR beta cDNA molecule for every two T cells. Age-related changes in TCR beta repertoire diversity were measured in the study by deep sequencing normalized with unique cDNA molecular identifiers. For two donors (one aged 18 to 29 and one aged 80 or older), the study analyzed two additional independent replicas of 1 million unique cDNA reads from the same blood draw. Four age groups were formed from the donors: young (average approximately 16 years), middle-aged (around 41), aged (approximately 60) and long-lived (approximately 80). What the work shows at the level of the full study, not this receptor alone: Compared with the aged group, the long-lived group had more naive CD4+ T cells, fewer expanded clones and increased TCR diversity, a pattern suggesting age selection. Since profiling was done on bulk unsorted PBMCs, naive and antigen-experienced compartments could not be conclusively compared. Total diversity estimates from one million sequenced T cells were considered lower bounds and underestimates. Because donor CMV infection status was unknown, age-related changes in expanded clonotypes were potentially confounded. Observed TCR beta diversity per million T cells fell roughly linearly with age, and a significant reduction was already apparent by age roughly 40. Observed TCR beta diversity correlated strongly with the percentage of naive T cells measured by flow cytometry.

Library preparation was by 5' RACE. TCRdb shows the sequencer as Illumina HiSeq 2500. A second roughly 6 to 11 cycle PCR used a sample-barcoded 5' primer and a J-beta primer mix. Each TCR beta cDNA molecule received a unique molecular identifier from a template-switch 5' adaptor carrying 12 random nucleotides. At least 3 million CDR3-containing paired-end reads were obtained from each sample. First-strand cDNA synthesis was performed from all RNA using the Mint cDNA synthesis kit, with priming by a TRBC-specific oligonucleotide. Following uracil-DNA glycosylase treatment, all cDNA underwent a first 18-cycle PCR with the universal primers M1SS and BC2_uni_R. On the study's bioinformatics: For normalization, 1 million high-quality reads, each with a distinct molecular identifier, were randomly selected from each sample. Instead of being binned into consensus sequences, reads that shared molecular identifiers were thrown out. CDR3 identification, clonotype clustering and error correction used MiTCR with a Q25 quality threshold and the strictest error-elimination algorithm. A nonparametric unseen species model with Euler transformation was used to estimate lower-bound total TCR beta diversity. TCRdb reprocessed the public reads (quality trimming at Q25 with fastp, clone calling with MiXCR) and kept in-frame beta chains. Duplicate CDR3 protein sequences are folded into a single record with the most common DNA and genes. The V and J calls and clone size are TCRdb's, not the authors'. The sample yields 500,000 to 550,000 distinct CDR3 sequences; around 24% were counted once. Of the sample, around 10% falls within the top ten clones.

Donors were under 40 systemically healthy Caucasian individuals from Russia aged roughly 6 to 100 years. Each donor gave approximately 9.3 milliliters of peripheral blood, collected into EDTA-treated Vacutainer tubes. Ficoll-Paque density-gradient centrifugation was used to isolate PBMCs, with at least 6.5 million obtained per sample. Total RNA was extracted from PBMCs with Trizol reagent, with at least 5 micrograms obtained per sample. For every donor, flow cytometry on a PBMC aliquot measured the percentage of naive CD45RAhigh/CD27high T cells. The sample was also linked to a second study, of T cells of mothers and their children. The second investigation adds: The donors were nine systemically healthy Caucasian individuals, made up of three mothers and their six children. cDNA synthesis used all of the extracted RNA, with 1.5 ug of RNA in each 15 ul reaction. In the second PCR, the M1S primer added sample barcodes and 2-4 random nucleotides. More than 8.5 million TCR beta CDR3 reads were obtained from each mother, and 2.5 million to 3 million reads were obtained from each child. Thymic selection similarly shapes TCR recombination output in related and unrelated pairs, with minor effect from inherited differences. Normalized repertoire overlap in related mother-child pairs was always slightly higher than in unrelated mother-child pairs, but the difference was never significant. Persistent microchimeric T cell clones were not detected, at a sensitivity of around 100 clones per million clonotypes. To look for features that set related mother-child pairs apart from unrelated individuals, the researchers ran deep NGS to compare the TCR beta repertoires of mothers and children. Mothers averaged roughly 36 +/- 4 years of age and children averaged about 10 +/- 4 years. Libraries were sequenced on Illumina HiSeq 2000 with 100+100 nt paired-end reads after adapter ligation with NEBNext reagents. To prevent cross-contamination, the mother and child libraries were prepared a month apart and were sequenced in separate runs. Between roughly 500,000 and 2,300,000 distinct TCR beta clonotypes were identified per donor. Naive TCR beta clonotypes were estimated from low-frequency clonotypes matched to each donor's FACS-determined naive share, without sorting.

Sample: blood. The clonotype was recovered from a boy between 10 and 17 years old in good health.

The CDR3 corresponds to CASSLYGQPTNYGYTF. The DNA sequence is given as TGTGCCAGCAGTTTATATGGGCAACCAACCAACTATGGCTACACCTTC. In this chain, TRBV28 is recombined with TRBJ1-2; the D segment cannot be called with confidence. Taken from cysteine to phenylalanine, the CDR3 has 16 residues. Solely the CDR3 DNA is kept, with 48 bases framed from the first base. Reading the germline V gene gives CDR1 MDHEN and CDR2 SYDVKM. V lost 1 base and J lost 2 bases; the stretch between them is 14 bases long.